A selection of T cell receptor beta chains follows, all from one sample in a study of blood T cell repertoires in COVID-19. Clones were sequenced by immunoSEQ multiplex PCR, and TCRdb holds only the in-frame ones, with some missing. The table includes over 200,000 clones, about 86% detected once. Specimen: peripheral blood. The receptors shown here come from a man in his late teens or twenties with active or convalescent COVID-19. Both conserved end residues are trimmed from each CDR3. The order of the fields is J gene, V gene, CDR3 protein.

J: TRBJ2-7; V: TRBV7-9; CDR3: ASSERGGGYEQY
J: TRBJ2-5; V: TRBV14; CDR3: ASSQSSGRAARQETQY
J: TRBJ1-5; V: TRBV6-6; CDR3: ASSYSREISNQPQH
J: TRBJ1-1; V: TRBV6-1; CDR3: ASSEGQNTEAF
J: TRBJ2-1; V: TRBV5-1; CDR3: ASSLAVLAGSVEQF
J: TRBJ2-2; V: TRBV6-5; CDR3: ASSMGADTGELF
J: TRBJ1-5; V: TRBV5-6; CDR3: ASSLGQGAFQPQH
J: TRBJ2-7; V: TRBV27; CDR3: ASSSGLAGGRPAYEQY
J: TRBJ2-2; V: TRBV19; CDR3: ASSLLGELF
J: TRBJ2-1; V: TRBV7-3; CDR3: ASSNDSGEQF